This T cell receptor (beta chain) was recovered during a study of cytomegalovirus exposure and HLA in healthy donors. Study-level background: Researchers found that roughly 81% of almost 400 genotyped donors fell within the Caucasian-associated ancestry cluster.

V dropped 2 bases and J dropped 5 bases, with 15 bases sitting between them. Germline V CDR1 and CDR2: GTSNPN, SVGIG (reference sequence). CDR3 length: 14 residues. 13 Jbeta primers and 60 Vbeta primers were used for the PCR. TCRdb's copy holds only in-frame clones and misses some; the assay was immunoSEQ multiplex PCR. The sample carries about 150,000 clones, 65% to 85% recorded once. With regard to this clone: The antigen remains undetermined.

Study-wide results and limits: Sequencing likely generated an artifact that appeared as a cluster of highly shared sequence variants. Cytomegalovirus-associated TCR beta chains were listed, numbering some 180.

This chain joins TRBV30 and TRBJ1-2; D is perhaps TRBD1 (6 bases). The source of this sequence is a man in his thirties or forties in good health and CMV-seronegative. Input material: PBMCs. CDR3 sequence reads: CAWSPTGPVYGYTF. The DNA of the CDR3 is TGTGCCTGGAGTCCCACAGGGCCCGTATATGGCTACACCTTC.